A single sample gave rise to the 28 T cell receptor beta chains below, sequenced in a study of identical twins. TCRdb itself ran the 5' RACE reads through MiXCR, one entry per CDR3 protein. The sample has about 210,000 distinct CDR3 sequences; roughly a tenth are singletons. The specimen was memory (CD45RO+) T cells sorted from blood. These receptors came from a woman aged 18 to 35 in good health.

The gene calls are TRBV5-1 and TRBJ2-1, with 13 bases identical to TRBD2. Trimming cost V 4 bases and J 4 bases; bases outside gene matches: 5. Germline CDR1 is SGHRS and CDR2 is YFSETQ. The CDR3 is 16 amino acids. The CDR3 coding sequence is TGCGCCAGCAGCGCGGGACTAGCGGGAAGGTACAATGAGCAGTTCTTC. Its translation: CASSAGLAGRYNEQFF.

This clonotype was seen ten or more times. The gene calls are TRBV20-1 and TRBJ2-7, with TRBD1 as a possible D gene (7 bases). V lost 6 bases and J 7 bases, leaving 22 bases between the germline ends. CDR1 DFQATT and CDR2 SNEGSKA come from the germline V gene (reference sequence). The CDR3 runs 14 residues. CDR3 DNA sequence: TGCAGTGCCCCGGACAGGAGGGCTTTGGGGGAGCAGTACTTC. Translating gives CSAPDRRALGEQYF.

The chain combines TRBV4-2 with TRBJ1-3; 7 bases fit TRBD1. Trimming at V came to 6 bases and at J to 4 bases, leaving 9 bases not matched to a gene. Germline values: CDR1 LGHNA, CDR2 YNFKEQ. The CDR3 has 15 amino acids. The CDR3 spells CASSPQGSSGNTIYF. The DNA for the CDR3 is TGTGCCAGCAGTCCACAGGGGTCGTCGGGAAACACCATATATTTT.

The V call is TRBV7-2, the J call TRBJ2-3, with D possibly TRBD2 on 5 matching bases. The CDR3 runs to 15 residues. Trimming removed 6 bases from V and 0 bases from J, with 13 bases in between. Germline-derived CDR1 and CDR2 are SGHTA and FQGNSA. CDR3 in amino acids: CASRTKRISTDTQYF. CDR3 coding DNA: TGTGCCAGCAGGACTAAGCGAATAAGCACAGATACGCAGTATTTT. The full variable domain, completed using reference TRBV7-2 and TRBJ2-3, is GAGVSQSPSNKVTEKGKDVELRCDPISGHTALYWYRQSLGQGLEFLIYFQGNSAPDKSGLPSDRFSAERTGGSVSTLTIQRTQQEDSAVYLCASRTKRISTDTQYFGPGTRLTVL.

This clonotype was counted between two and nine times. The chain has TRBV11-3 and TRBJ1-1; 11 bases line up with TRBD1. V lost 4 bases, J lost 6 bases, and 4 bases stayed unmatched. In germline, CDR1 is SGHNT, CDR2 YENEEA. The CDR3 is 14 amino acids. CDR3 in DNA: TGTGCCAGCAGCTCCAGGGACAGGGGGGCTGAAGCTTTCTTT. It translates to CASSSRDRGAEAFF.

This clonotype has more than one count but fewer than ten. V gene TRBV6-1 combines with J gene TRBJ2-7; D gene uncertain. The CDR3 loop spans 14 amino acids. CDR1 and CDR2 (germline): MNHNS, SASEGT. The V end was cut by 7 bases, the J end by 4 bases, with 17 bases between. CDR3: CASKSPAALYEQYF. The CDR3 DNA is TGTGCCAGCAAATCCCCGGCAGCCCTATACGAGCAGTACTTC.

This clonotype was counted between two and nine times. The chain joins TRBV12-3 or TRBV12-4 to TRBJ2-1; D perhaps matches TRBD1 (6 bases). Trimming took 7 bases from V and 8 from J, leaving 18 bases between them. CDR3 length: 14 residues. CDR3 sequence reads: CASTRDTNNDEQFF. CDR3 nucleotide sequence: TGTGCCAGCACCCGGGACACCAACAACGATGAGCAGTTCTTC.

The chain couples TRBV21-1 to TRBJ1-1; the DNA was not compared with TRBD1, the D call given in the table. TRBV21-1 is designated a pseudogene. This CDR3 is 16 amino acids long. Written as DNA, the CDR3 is TGTGCCAGCAGCGATCTGACGGGCGGAGAGAACACTGAAGCTTTCTTT. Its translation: CASSDLTGGENTEAFF.

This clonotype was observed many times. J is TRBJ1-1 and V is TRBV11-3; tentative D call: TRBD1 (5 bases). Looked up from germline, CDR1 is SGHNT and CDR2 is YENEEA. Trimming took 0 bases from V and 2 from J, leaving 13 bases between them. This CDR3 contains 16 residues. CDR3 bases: TGTGCCAGCAGCTTAGATGGGCGGGGGGGAAACACTGAAGCTTTCTTT. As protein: CASSLDGRGGNTEAFF.

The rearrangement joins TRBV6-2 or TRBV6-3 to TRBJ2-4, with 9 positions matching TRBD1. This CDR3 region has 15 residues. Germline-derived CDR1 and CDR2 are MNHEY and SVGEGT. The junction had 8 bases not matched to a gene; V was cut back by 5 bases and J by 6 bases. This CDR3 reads CASSRPGGQGNIQYF. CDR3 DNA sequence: TGTGCCAGCAGTCGGCCCGGGGGACAGGGAAACATTCAGTACTTC.

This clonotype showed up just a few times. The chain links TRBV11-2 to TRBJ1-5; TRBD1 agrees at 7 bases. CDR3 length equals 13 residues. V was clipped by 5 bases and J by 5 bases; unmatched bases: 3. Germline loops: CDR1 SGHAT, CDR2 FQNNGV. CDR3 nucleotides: TGTGCCAGCAGCACCGACAGGGATCAGCCCCAGCATTTT. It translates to CASSTDRDQPQHF.

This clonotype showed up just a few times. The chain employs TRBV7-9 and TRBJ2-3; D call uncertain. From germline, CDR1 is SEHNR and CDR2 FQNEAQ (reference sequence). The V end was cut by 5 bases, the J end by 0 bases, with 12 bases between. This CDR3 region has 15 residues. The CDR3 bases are TGTGCCAGCAGCCCAAGGGCCTCTAGCACAGATACGCAGTATTTT. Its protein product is CASSPRASSTDTQYF.

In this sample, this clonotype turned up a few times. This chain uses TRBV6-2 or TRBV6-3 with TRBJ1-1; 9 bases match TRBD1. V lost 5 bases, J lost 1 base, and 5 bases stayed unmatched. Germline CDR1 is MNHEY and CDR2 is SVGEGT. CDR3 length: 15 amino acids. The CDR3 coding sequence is TGTGCCAGCAGTAACAGGGGGCGGGGGAACACTGAAGCTTTCTTT. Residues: CASSNRGRGNTEAFF.

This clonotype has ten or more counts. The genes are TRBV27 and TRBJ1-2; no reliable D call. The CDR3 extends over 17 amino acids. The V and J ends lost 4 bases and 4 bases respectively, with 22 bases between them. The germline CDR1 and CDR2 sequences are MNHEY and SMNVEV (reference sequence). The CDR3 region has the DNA TGTGCCAGCAGTTCAATAAACCAAGCCTACTCGACCTATGGCTACACCTTC. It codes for CASSSINQAYSTYGYTF.

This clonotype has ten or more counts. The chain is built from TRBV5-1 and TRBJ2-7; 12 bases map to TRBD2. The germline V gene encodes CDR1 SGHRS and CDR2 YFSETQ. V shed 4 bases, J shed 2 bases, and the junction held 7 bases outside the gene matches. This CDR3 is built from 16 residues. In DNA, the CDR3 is TGCGCCAGCAGCCCCCTCCCTAGCGGGAGGGCCTACGAGCAGTACTTC. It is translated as CASSPLPSGRAYEQYF.

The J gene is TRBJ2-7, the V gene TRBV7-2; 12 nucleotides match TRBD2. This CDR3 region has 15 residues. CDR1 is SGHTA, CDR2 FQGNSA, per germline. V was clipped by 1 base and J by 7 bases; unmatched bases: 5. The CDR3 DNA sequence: TGTGCCAGCAGCTTAGTCCCTAGCGGGAGGGGAGAGCAGTACTTC. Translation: CASSLVPSGRGEQYF.

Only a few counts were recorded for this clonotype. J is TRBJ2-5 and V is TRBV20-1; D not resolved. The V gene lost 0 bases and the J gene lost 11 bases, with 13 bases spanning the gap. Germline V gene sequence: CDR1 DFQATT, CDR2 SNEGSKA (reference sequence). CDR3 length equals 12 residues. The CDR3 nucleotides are TGCAGTGCTAGAGAGTCGGCTGAGGTTCAGTACTTC. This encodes CSARESAEVQYF.

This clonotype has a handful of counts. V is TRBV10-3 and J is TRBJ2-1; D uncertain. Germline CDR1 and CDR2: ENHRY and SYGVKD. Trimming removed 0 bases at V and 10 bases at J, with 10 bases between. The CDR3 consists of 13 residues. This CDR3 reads CAISESFASEQFF. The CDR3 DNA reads TGTGCCATCAGTGAGTCGTTTGCCAGCGAGCAGTTCTTC.

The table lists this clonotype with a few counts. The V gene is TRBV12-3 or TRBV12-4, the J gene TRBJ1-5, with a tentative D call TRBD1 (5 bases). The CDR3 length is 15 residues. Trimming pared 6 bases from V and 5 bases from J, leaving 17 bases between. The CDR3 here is CASRPNTGGDQPQHF. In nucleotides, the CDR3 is TGTGCCAGCAGACCGAACACTGGGGGAGATCAGCCCCAGCATTTT.

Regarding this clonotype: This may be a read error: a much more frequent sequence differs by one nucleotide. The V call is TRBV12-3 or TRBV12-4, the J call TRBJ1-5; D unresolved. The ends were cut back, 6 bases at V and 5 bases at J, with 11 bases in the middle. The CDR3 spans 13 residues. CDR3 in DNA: TGTGCCAGCAGACCCGGGAGGGATCAGCCCCAGCATTTT. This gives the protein CASRPGRDQPQHF.

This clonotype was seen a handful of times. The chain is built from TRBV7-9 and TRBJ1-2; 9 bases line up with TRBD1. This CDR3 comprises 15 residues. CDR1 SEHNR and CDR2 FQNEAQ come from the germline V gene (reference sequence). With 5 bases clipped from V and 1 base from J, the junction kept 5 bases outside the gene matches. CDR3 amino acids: CASSEDRGSNYGYTF. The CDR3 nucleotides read TGTGCCAGCAGCGAAGACAGGGGGAGTAACTATGGCTACACCTTC.

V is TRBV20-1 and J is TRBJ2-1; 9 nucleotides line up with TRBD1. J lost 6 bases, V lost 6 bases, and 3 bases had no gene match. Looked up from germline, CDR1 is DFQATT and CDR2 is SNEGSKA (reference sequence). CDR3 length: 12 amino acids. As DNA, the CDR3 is TGCAGTGCAACGGACAGGGGCAATGAGCAGTTCTTC. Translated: CSATDRGNEQFF.

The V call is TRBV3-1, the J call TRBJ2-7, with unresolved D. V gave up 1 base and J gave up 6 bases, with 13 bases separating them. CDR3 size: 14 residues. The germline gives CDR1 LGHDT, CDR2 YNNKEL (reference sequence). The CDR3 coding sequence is TGTGCCAGCAGCCAAGGGGCCAGGACCTCCGAGCAGTACTTC. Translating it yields CASSQGARTSEQYF.

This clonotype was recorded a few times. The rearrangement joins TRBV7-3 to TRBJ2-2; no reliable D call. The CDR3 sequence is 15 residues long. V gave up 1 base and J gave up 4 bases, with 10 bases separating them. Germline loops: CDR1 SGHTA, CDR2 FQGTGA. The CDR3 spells CASSLNRDSTGELFF. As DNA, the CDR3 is TGTGCCAGCAGCTTAAATAGGGATTCCACCGGGGAGCTGTTTTTT.

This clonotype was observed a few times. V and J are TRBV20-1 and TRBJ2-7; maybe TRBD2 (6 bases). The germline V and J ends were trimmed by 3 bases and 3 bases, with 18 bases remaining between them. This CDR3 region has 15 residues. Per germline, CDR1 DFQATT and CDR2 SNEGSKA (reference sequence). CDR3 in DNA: TGCAGTGCTAGTCCCGGATACGGGGGTGGCTACGAGCAGTACTTC. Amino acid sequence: CSASPGYGGGYEQYF.

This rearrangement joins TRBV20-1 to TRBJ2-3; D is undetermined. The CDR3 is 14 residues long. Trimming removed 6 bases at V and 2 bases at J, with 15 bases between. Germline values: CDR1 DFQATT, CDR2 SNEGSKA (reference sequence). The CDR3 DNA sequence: TGCAGTGCCGTCGGATGGGGTTACACAGATACGCAGTATTTT. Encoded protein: CSAVGWGYTDTQYF.

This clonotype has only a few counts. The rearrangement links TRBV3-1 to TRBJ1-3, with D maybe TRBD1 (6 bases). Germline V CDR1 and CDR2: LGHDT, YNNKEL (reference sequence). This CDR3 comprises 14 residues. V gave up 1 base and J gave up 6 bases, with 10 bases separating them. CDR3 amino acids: CASSQADRPNTIYF. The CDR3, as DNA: TGTGCCAGCAGCCAAGCGGACAGACCAAACACCATATATTTT. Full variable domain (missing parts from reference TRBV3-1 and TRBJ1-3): DTAVSQTPKYLVTQMGNDKSIKCEQNLGHDTMYWYKQDSKKFLKIMFSYNNKELIINETVPNRFSPKSPDKAHLNLHINSLELGDSAVYFCASSQADRPNTIYFGEGSWLTVV.

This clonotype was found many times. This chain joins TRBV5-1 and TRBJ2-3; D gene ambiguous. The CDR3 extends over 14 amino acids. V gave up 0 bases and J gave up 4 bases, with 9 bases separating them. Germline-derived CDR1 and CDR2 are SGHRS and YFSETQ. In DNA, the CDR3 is TGCGCCAGCAGCTTGGAGGTTAATGCAGATACGCAGTATTTT. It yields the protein CASSLEVNADTQYF. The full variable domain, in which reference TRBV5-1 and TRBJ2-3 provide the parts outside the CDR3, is KAGVTQTPRYLIKTRGQQVTLSCSPISGHRSVSWYQQTPGQGLQFLFEYFSETQRNKGNFPGRFSGRQFSNSRSEMNVSTLELGDSALYLCASSLEVNADTQYFGPGTRLTVL.